These 12 T cell receptor beta chains originate from one sample sequenced in a study of shared clonotypes between healthy human individuals. Sequencing used immunoSEQ multiplex PCR; TCRdb keeps in-frame clones, though not all of them. Among about 1 million clones listed, roughly 80% were seen once. Sequencing input: memory CD4+ T cells sorted from blood. The subset is: CD45RA-negative fraction. The source is a man between 18 and 35 years old in good health.

This chain uses TRBV7-2 with TRBJ2-7; no definite D call. Trimming pared 4 bases from V and 4 bases from J, leaving 11 bases between. CDR1 is SGHTA and CDR2 is FQGNSA in the germline V gene. The CDR3 spans 13 residues. The CDR3 DNA sequence: TGTGCCAGCAGCTCCCCCCCCAAGTACGAGCAGTACTTC. Protein sequence: CASSSPPKYEQYF.

The V call is TRBV30, the J call TRBJ2-6; the D is unclear. Germline CDR1 reads GTSNPN; CDR2 reads SVGIG (reference sequence). V lost 0 bases and J 1 base, leaving 1 base between the germline ends. This CDR3 region has 13 residues. The CDR3 bases are TGTGCCTGGAGTGTGTCTGGGGCCAACGTCCTGACTTTC. Its translation is CAWSVSGANVLTF.

This chain joins TRBV30 and TRBJ1-4; 10 bases line up with TRBD1. The ends lost 3 bases at V and 3 bases at J; junction bases unmatched: 4. The CDR3 runs 15 residues. Germline V gene sequence: CDR1 GTSNPN, CDR2 SVGIG (reference sequence). This chain's CDR3 is CAWSDGTGANEKLFF. The CDR3 DNA reads as TGTGCCTGGAGCGATGGGACAGGGGCTAATGAAAAACTGTTTTTT.

This clone was counted a few times. This sequence joins TRBV6-6 and TRBJ1-6; D call uncertain. Trimming took off 4 bases at V and 9 bases at J, with 7 bases between the two ends. This CDR3 is 12 amino acids long. In germline, CDR1 is MNHNY, CDR2 SVGAGI (reference sequence). Here the CDR3 reads CASSSESSPLHF. DNA of the CDR3: TGTGCCAGCAGTTCAGAGAGTTCACCCCTCCACTTT.

This clone was seen at least ten times. This chain connects TRBV6-6 to TRBJ2-3; possibly TRBD2 for D (6 bases). This CDR3 has 13 amino acids. The germline V gene has CDR1 MNHNY and CDR2 SVGAGI (reference sequence). V was shortened by 7 bases and J by 4 bases, with 12 bases between the two germline ends. The CDR3 spells CASMTGVADTQYF. Written as DNA, the CDR3 is TGTGCCAGCATGACGGGGGTGGCAGATACGCAGTATTTT.

V and J are TRBV29-1 and TRBJ2-3, with 7 nucleotides matching TRBD2. This CDR3 has 14 residues. Looked up from germline, CDR1 is SQVTM and CDR2 is ANQGSEA. Trimming removed 7 bases from V and 0 bases from J; junction bases left unmatched: 7. The CDR3 nucleotides read TGCAGCGGCCAACTAGCGACTAGCACAGATACGCAGTATTTT. Amino acid sequence: CSGQLATSTDTQYF.

The chain couples TRBV2 to TRBJ2-7; 10 bases agree with TRBD2. The CDR3 has 14 amino acids. The V segment lost 9 bases and the J segment 5 bases; nucleotides outside the gene matches: 10. The germline V gene encodes CDR1 SNHLY and CDR2 FYNNEI. CDR3 DNA sequence: TGTGCCAGTAAGCTAGCGGGAGTTCTCAACGAGCAGTACTTC. Amino acids: CASKLAGVLNEQYF.

Only one count was recorded for this clone. J is TRBJ2-5 and V is TRBV2; D not certain. V was trimmed by 2 bases and J by 5 bases, leaving 12 bases between them. Germline values: CDR1 SNHLY, CDR2 FYNNEI. CDR3 length: 14 residues. The CDR3 loop reads CASSERALRETQYF. DNA for the CDR3: TGTGCCAGCAGTGAACGGGCCTTGCGGGAGACCCAGTACTTC.

This clone showed up just a few times. The gene calls are TRBV30 and TRBJ1-1, with D unclear. The CDR3 contains 13 residues. Germline V gives CDR1 GTSNPN, CDR2 SVGIG (reference sequence). Trimming pared 5 bases from V and 4 bases from J, leaving 14 bases between. The CDR3 here is CAWAPNLGTEAFF. DNA of the CDR3: TGTGCCTGGGCCCCAAACCTCGGCACTGAAGCTTTCTTT.

This chain joins TRBV4-1 and TRBJ2-1; TRBD1 matches at 7 bases. This CDR3 is 14 amino acids long. Germline assignment: CDR1 MGHRA and CDR2 YSYEKL. The ends lost 4 bases at V and 9 bases at J; junction bases unmatched: 9. The CDR3 DNA is TGCGCCAGCAGCCCCCAGGGGGATAAGGGTGAGCAGTTCTTC. Translating gives CASSPQGDKGEQFF.

The chain couples TRBV7-8 to TRBJ1-5; a weak D match, TRBD1 (6 bases). CDR1 is SGHVS, CDR2 FQNEAQ, per germline. This CDR3 contains 16 residues. The V and J ends lost 1 base and 0 bases respectively, with 10 bases between them. DNA for the CDR3: TGTGCCAGCAGCTTAGAGGGGGGCCATAGCAATCAGCCCCAGCATTTT. It specifies CASSLEGGHSNQPQHF.

V gene TRBV14 combines with J gene TRBJ2-1, with a weak D call TRBD2 (5 bases). The germline V gene encodes CDR1 SGHDN and CDR2 FVKESK. The CDR3 has 13 residues. V was trimmed by 0 bases and J by 12 bases, leaving 12 bases between them. CDR3 sequence: CASSQDDGGRQFF. The CDR3 bases are TGTGCCAGCAGCCAAGATGATGGTGGGAGGCAGTTCTTC.